The 17 T cell receptor beta chains listed next were all sequenced from one sample in a study of T cells after yellow fever vaccination. Using its own MiXCR run on the 5' RACE reads, TCRdb lists one record per CDR3 protein. The data hold about 130,000 distinct CDR3 sequences, with 7.5% to 10% observed a single time. The sequencing here drew on CD8+ T cells sorted from PBMCs, taken on the day of the yellow fever booster vaccination. All receptors derive from a man between 18 and 29 years old who received the YFV17D yellow fever vaccine.

This chain uses TRBV4-1 with TRBJ1-2; D not certain. Trimming removed 1 base from V and 6 bases from J, with 6 bases in between. The CDR3 is made up of 12 amino acids. Germline V CDR1 and CDR2: MGHRA, YSYEKL. CDR3 in amino acids: CASSQGADGYTF. The CDR3 bases are TGCGCCAGCAGCCAAGGTGCTGATGGCTACACCTTC.

A remark on this clonotype: A much larger clone lies one base from this, so it may be a read error. J is TRBJ2-7 and V is TRBV5-1, with TRBD2 matching 7 bases. Trimming cost V 4 bases and J 5 bases; bases outside gene matches: 9. The CDR3 has 14 amino acids. Germline CDR1 and CDR2: SGHRS and YFSETQ. CDR3 amino acids: CASSLAGDGHEQYF. CDR3 in DNA: TGCGCCAGCAGCCTCGCGGGGGACGGCCACGAGCAGTACTTC.

The rearrangement joins TRBV5-1 to TRBJ1-2; D not certain. Germline V gene sequence: CDR1 SGHRS, CDR2 YFSETQ. The CDR3 totals 13 residues. V lost 2 bases to trimming and J lost 6 bases, with 11 bases between them. The CDR3 reads CASSFGFGDGYTF. Written as DNA, the CDR3 is TGCGCCAGCAGCTTTGGTTTTGGGGATGGCTACACCTTC.

This clonotype was seen more than once but under ten times. The chain employs TRBV20-1 and TRBJ1-2; D is uncertain. V dropped 2 bases and J dropped 5 bases, with 15 bases sitting between them. The V gene's germline CDR1 is DFQATT and CDR2 SNEGSKA (reference sequence). The CDR3 is 14 amino acids. In DNA, the CDR3 is TGCAGTGCTAGACCTCCGGGCCTTGGGTATGGCTACACCTTC. Translating it yields CSARPPGLGYGYTF.

The V gene is TRBV18, the J gene TRBJ2-1, with D tentatively TRBD1 (5 bases). Trimming stripped 1 base from V and 9 bases from J, with 13 bases between. The CDR3 contains 14 residues. From germline, CDR1 is KGHSH and CDR2 LQKENI. Here the CDR3 DNA reads TGTGCCAGCTCACCACTATCAGGGTTAGTTGAGCAGTTCTTC. Amino acids: CASSPLSGLVEQFF.

This clonotype was observed at least ten times. This rearrangement joins TRBV6-5 to TRBJ1-2; D uncertain. The germline gives CDR1 MNHEY, CDR2 SVGAGI. This CDR3 spans 13 amino acids. Between the trimmed V and J ends, which lost 6 bases and 6 bases, there was a span of 14 bases. For the CDR3, the DNA is TGTGCCAGCAGGCCTTCCGGTGGGGATGGCTACACCTTC. Translation gives CASRPSGGDGYTF.

The rearrangement uses TRBV19 and TRBJ1-2; the match to TRBD1 covers 9 bases. Looked up from germline, CDR1 is LNHDA and CDR2 is SQIVND (reference sequence). The J segment lost 4 bases and the V segment lost 2 bases, leaving 8 bases of the junction unmatched. The CDR3 consists of 16 residues. Written as DNA, the CDR3 is TGTGCCAGTAGTATATGGAGTGGACAGGGGATCTATGGCTACACCTTC. Its translation: CASSIWSGQGIYGYTF.

This clonotype was seen a handful of times. This chain connects TRBV15 to TRBJ2-2; no clear D. Germline V gene lookup returns CDR1 LNHNV and CDR2 YYDKDF (reference sequence). The CDR3 consists of 17 residues. The ends were cut back, 0 bases at V and 2 bases at J, with 13 bases in the middle. The CDR3 region is CATSRDPRRINTGELFF. The CDR3 DNA follows: TGTGCCACCAGCAGAGATCCTAGGCGAATAAACACCGGGGAGCTGTTTTTT.

The chain carries TRBV7-9 and TRBJ1-5; TRBD1 agrees at 7 bases. With 5 bases clipped from V and 4 bases from J, the junction kept 8 bases outside the gene matches. This CDR3 has 15 amino acids. CDR1 is SEHNR and CDR2 is FQNEAQ in the germline V gene (reference sequence). As DNA, the CDR3 is TGTGCCAGCAGCCAGACGACAGGGTGGAATCAGCCCCAGCATTTT. It codes for CASSQTTGWNQPQHF.

The CDR3 protein is CSVEFRGGSETQYF. The CDR3, as DNA: TGCAGCGTTGAATTCAGGGGCGGTAGCGAGACCCAGTACTTC. The chain links TRBV29-1 to TRBJ2-5, with D possibly being TRBD1 (6 bases). This CDR3 spans 14 amino acids. The germline V gene encodes CDR1 SQVTM and CDR2 ANQGSEA. The V and J ends lost 2 bases and 5 bases respectively, with 15 bases between them.

This clonotype turned up a few times. V is TRBV7-2 and J is TRBJ2-1; no definite D call. CDR1 is SGHTA, CDR2 FQGNSA, per germline. V was cut by 6 bases and J by 3 bases, with 12 bases left in between. The CDR3 length is 14 residues. The CDR3 sequence: CASSPGKIYNEQFF. The CDR3 nucleotides read TGTGCCAGCAGTCCAGGAAAGATCTACAATGAGCAGTTCTTC.

This rearrangement joins TRBV4-1 to TRBJ2-5; 11 nucleotides match TRBD2. The V and J ends lost 4 bases and 1 base, in that order; junction bases with no gene match: 11. The germline CDR1 and CDR2 sequences are MGHRA and YSYEKL. The CDR3 covers 18 residues. In DNA, the CDR3 is TGCGCCAGCAGCCCTCGACCCTCCGGGACTAGCGGCCAAGAGACCCAGTACTTC. Its translation is CASSPRPSGTSGQETQYF.

The chain links TRBV15 to TRBJ2-7; 9 bases line up with TRBD1. CDR3 length: 15 residues. CDR1 is LNHNV and CDR2 is YYDKDF in the germline V gene (reference sequence). V lost 3 bases and J lost 4; bases outside the gene matches: 7. The CDR3 region has the DNA TGTGCCACCAGCAGTCCGGGACAGGGTAGTTACGAGCAGTACTTC. It codes for CATSSPGQGSYEQYF.

The chain couples TRBV29-1 to TRBJ2-1; D assignment may be TRBD1 or TRBD2 (5 bases each). Germline V gene sequence: CDR1 SQVTM, CDR2 ANQGSEA. The CDR3 is 13 residues long. CDR3 loop: CSARDPPYNEQFF. The CDR3 DNA sequence: TGCAGTGCCCGGGACCCCCCCTACAATGAGCAGTTCTTC.

This clonotype was recorded many times. The chain joins TRBV28 to TRBJ2-2; TRBD1 agrees at 8 bases. The CDR3 runs to 15 residues. With 3 bases clipped from V and 1 base from J, the junction kept 1 base outside the gene matches. Germline V gene data show CDR1 as MDHEN and CDR2 as SYDVKM. Written as DNA, the CDR3 is TGTGCCAGCAGTTTGACAGGGGTGAACACCGGGGAGCTGTTTTTT. It codes for CASSLTGVNTGELFF.

This clonotype was counted between two and nine times. V gene TRBV12-3 or TRBV12-4 combines with J gene TRBJ1-1; 11 bases map to TRBD1. The ends lost 11 bases at V and 8 bases at J; junction bases unmatched: 16. The CDR3 sequence is 15 residues long. CDR3 residues: CACSGTGGFELEAFF. CDR3 DNA sequence: TGTGCCTGCTCCGGGACAGGGGGTTTTGAGTTAGAAGCTTTCTTT.

The rearrangement uses TRBV2 and TRBJ2-3; the D gene is possibly TRBD1 (6 bases). CDR1 and CDR2 from the germline V gene are SNHLY and FYNNEI. V gave up 4 bases and J gave up 0 bases, with 8 bases separating them. The CDR3 has 14 amino acids. CDR3 sequence (DNA): TGTGCCAGCAGTGTGGACAGTAGCACAGATACGCAGTATTTT. It yields the protein CASSVDSSTDTQYF.